The 24 T cell receptor beta chains below come from one sample, sequenced in a study of T cells in tumors after PD-1 blockade. The table came from immunoSEQ multiplex PCR; TCRdb's copy has only in-frame clones and leaves some out. The repertoire has roughly 5,400 clones, approximately 80% of them found once; the top ten carry 40% to 60%. The sequenced sample was PBMCs, obtained after anti-PD-1 therapy. The origin of the receptors is a human donor with advanced basal cell or squamous cell carcinoma (not recorded which).

This clone was seen only a few times. J is TRBJ1-4 and V is TRBV7-9; D remains ambiguous. Trimming removed 5 bases at V and 3 bases at J, with 13 bases between. The CDR3 length is 15 residues. Germline loops: CDR1 SEHNR, CDR2 FQNEAQ (reference sequence). Here the CDR3 reads CASSRAVGSNEKLFF. The CDR3 region has the DNA TGTGCCAGCAGCCGGGCCGTTGGTTCTAATGAAAAACTGTTTTTT.

The chain employs TRBV5-1 and TRBJ1-2, with a possible D match to TRBD1 (5 bases). The germline gives CDR1 SGHRS, CDR2 YFSETQ. Trimming removed 4 bases at V and 2 bases at J, with 12 bases between. This CDR3 contains 14 residues. The chain's CDR3 is CASSTGGGNYGYTF. CDR3 DNA sequence: TGCGCCAGCAGCACCGGGGGAGGCAACTATGGCTACACCTTC.

The J gene is TRBJ1-4, the V gene TRBV15; TRBD1 aligns across 8 bases. The CDR3 consists of 14 residues. Germline lookup yields CDR1 LNHNV and CDR2 YYDKDF (reference sequence). Losses at the gene ends were 3 bases for V and 8 bases for J; bases not matched to a gene: 5. In nucleotides, the CDR3 is TGTGCCACCAGCAGGGACAGGGTACGGGAAAAACTGTTTTTT. Amino acid sequence: CATSRDRVREKLFF.

This rearrangement joins TRBV20-1 to TRBJ1-1; D possibly corresponds to TRBD1 (5 bases). Germline CDR1 reads DFQATT; CDR2 reads SNEGSKA (reference sequence). V lost 6 bases, J lost 7 bases, and 9 bases lay in between. There are 10 residues in the CDR3. This CDR3 is CSATDSEAFF. CDR3 nucleotides: TGCAGTGCAACTGACAGTGAAGCTTTCTTT.

There are a few counts of this clone. The chain couples TRBV10-3 to TRBJ1-2, with D unresolved. The CDR3 sequence is 14 residues long. Between the trimmed V and J ends, which lost 2 bases and 2 bases, there was a span of 9 bases. Germline V gene sequence: CDR1 ENHRY, CDR2 SYGVKD. The CDR3 loop reads CAISEGYSNYGYTF. DNA of the CDR3: TGTGCCATCAGTGAGGGGTACAGCAACTATGGCTACACCTTC.

The chain combines TRBV9 with TRBJ1-2; 9 bases map to TRBD1. CDR1 SGDLS and CDR2 YYNGEE come from the germline V gene. This CDR3 comprises 15 residues. Trimming took 0 bases from V and 8 from J; bases not matched to a gene: 8. CDR3 loop: CASSVVDRGIGGYTF. Written as DNA, the CDR3 is TGTGCCAGCAGCGTAGTGGACAGGGGAATCGGGGGCTACACCTTC. The full variable domain, completed using reference TRBV9 and TRBJ1-2, is DSGVTQTPKHLITATGQRVTLRCSPRSGDLSVYWYQQSLDQGLQFLIQYYNGEERAKGNILERFSAQQFPDLHSELNLSSLELGDSALYFCASSVVDRGIGGYTFGSGTRLTVV.

This chain links TRBV9 with TRBJ1-1, with D possibly TRBD1 on 6 matching bases. Between the trimmed V and J ends, which lost 0 bases and 1 base, there was a span of 10 bases. Per germline, CDR1 SGDLS and CDR2 YYNGEE. This CDR3 is built from 15 residues. CDR3 sequence reads: CASSVVRGANTEAFF. In DNA form, the CDR3 reads TGTGCCAGCAGCGTAGTGCGGGGGGCGAACACTGAAGCTTTCTTT.

The gene calls are TRBV5-5 and TRBJ2-5, with TRBD1 matching over 8 bases. Looked up from germline, CDR1 is SGHKS and CDR2 is YYEKEE (reference sequence). The CDR3 length is 16 residues. With V trimmed by 0 bases and J by 1 base, 5 bases remained unmatched. The CDR3 sequence: CASSLGTGMIQETQYF. CDR3 in DNA: TGTGCCAGCAGCTTGGGGACAGGGATGATCCAAGAGACCCAGTACTTC.

The chain has TRBV23-1 and TRBJ1-6, with D perhaps matching TRBD1 (5 bases). TRBV23-1 is flagged as an ORF with uncertain function. V dropped 1 base and J dropped 1 base, with 8 bases sitting between them. This CDR3 spans 16 amino acids. The CDR3 loop reads CASSQLGESYNSPLHF. The CDR3 region has the DNA TGCGCCAGCAGTCAATTAGGGGAGTCCTATAATTCACCCCTCCACTTT.

This rearrangement joins TRBV11-2 to TRBJ1-3; weak D call: TRBD1 (5 bases). V was clipped by 5 bases and J by 0 bases, with 8 bases between them. Germline values: CDR1 SGHAT, CDR2 FQNNGV. CDR3 length: 14 residues. The CDR3 spells CASSGARSGNTIYF. CDR3 DNA: TGTGCCAGCAGCGGGGCCCGCTCTGGAAACACCATATATTTT.

This chain connects TRBV3-1 (or the pseudogene TRBV3-2) to TRBJ2-3; a weak D match, TRBD1 (6 bases). Per the germline V gene, CDR1 is LGHDT and CDR2 is YNNKEL (reference sequence). Deletions cut 4 bases from V and 2 bases from J, with 10 bases between. The CDR3 runs to 14 residues. The CDR3 spells CASSLRQVTDTQYF. Here the CDR3 DNA reads TGTGCCAGCAGCCTTCGACAGGTCACAGATACGCAGTATTTT.

The rearrangement joins TRBV2 to TRBJ1-1; tentatively, D is TRBD1 (6 bases). V was clipped by 4 bases and J by 0 bases, with 12 bases between them. CDR3 length equals 15 residues. CDR1 and CDR2 (germline): SNHLY, FYNNEI. The CDR3, as DNA: TGTGCCAGCAGTGCGGACAGTATTTTGAACACTGAAGCTTTCTTT. Translation: CASSADSILNTEAFF.

This rearrangement joins TRBV10-3 to TRBJ2-2, with 7 bases identical to TRBD2. This CDR3 spans 16 amino acids. The germline V gene encodes CDR1 ENHRY and CDR2 SYGVKD. J lost 2 bases, V lost 7 bases, and 10 bases had no gene match. The CDR3 DNA reads as TGTGCCATCAAGGTGGACGGACTAGAAAACACCGGGGAGCTGTTTTTT. This translates into CAIKVDGLENTGELFF.

The V and J genes are TRBV7-7 and TRBJ1-2; 10 bases agree with TRBD1. Germline values: CDR1 SSHAT, CDR2 FNYEAQ (reference sequence). V dropped 3 bases and J dropped 7; count of bases not matched to a gene: 8. This CDR3 has 15 amino acids. CDR3: CASSFGGTGVSGYTF. CDR3 bases: TGTGCCAGCAGCTTTGGGGGGACAGGGGTCTCTGGCTACACCTTC.

This clone was recorded a few times. The chain uses TRBV30 and TRBJ1-1; D not resolved. Germline CDR1 and CDR2: GTSNPN and SVGIG (reference sequence). V lost 4 bases and J lost 9, with 21 bases in between. The CDR3 loop spans 14 amino acids. This CDR3 reads CAWTEVVSGLKAFF. The CDR3 DNA sequence: TGTGCCTGGACAGAAGTGGTAAGTGGACTGAAAGCTTTCTTT.

This chain joins TRBV30 and TRBJ1-1; a weak D match, TRBD1 (5 bases). The V and J ends lost 0 bases and 3 bases respectively, with 11 bases between them. Germline V lookup: CDR1 GTSNPN, CDR2 SVGIG (reference sequence). The CDR3 loop spans 14 amino acids. The CDR3 sequence is CAWSVGRAYTEAFF. CDR3 bases: TGTGCCTGGAGTGTAGGCAGGGCATACACTGAAGCTTTCTTT.

The chain links TRBV7-2 to TRBJ2-7, with 11 bases identical to TRBD1. The CDR3 is 14 residues long. The ends lost 1 base at V and 6 bases at J; junction bases unmatched: 2. Germline loops: CDR1 SGHTA, CDR2 FQGNSA. The CDR3 region is CASSLGTGGFEQYF. CDR3 in DNA: TGTGCCAGCAGCTTAGGGACAGGGGGCTTCGAGCAGTACTTC.

This chain connects TRBV25-1 to TRBJ1-2; 10 positions agree with TRBD1. Germline values: CDR1 MGHDK, CDR2 SYGVNS. CDR3 size: 13 residues. The trim removed 1 base at V and 7 bases at J, leaving 0 bases unmatched. The CDR3: CASSEWTGGGYTF. CDR3 nucleotide sequence: TGTGCCAGCAGTGAATGGACAGGGGGTGGCTACACCTTC.

The chain has TRBV7-9 and TRBJ2-7; D is possibly TRBD1 or TRBD2 (5 bases each). V was pared by 5 bases and J by 11 bases, with 22 bases between. From germline, CDR1 is SEHNR and CDR2 FQNEAQ (reference sequence). CDR3 length equals 14 residues. The CDR3 sequence is CASSPGTALLGEYF. The CDR3 region has the DNA TGTGCCAGCAGCCCCGGGACCGCGCTTCTAGGGGAGTACTTC. Using reference TRBV7-9 and TRBJ2-7 for the parts outside the CDR3, the full variable domain is DTGVSQNPRHKITKRGQNVTFRCDPISEHNRLYWYRQTLGQGPEFLTYFQNEAQLEKSRLLSDRFSAERPKGSFSTLEIQRTEQGDSAMYLCASSPGTALLGEYFGPGTRLTVT.

The chain couples TRBV7-2 to TRBJ2-2; D not certain. Trimming took off 5 bases at V and 0 bases at J, with 10 bases between the two ends. The CDR3 is made up of 15 amino acids. The germline gives CDR1 SGHTA, CDR2 FQGNSA. The CDR3: CASSDKPPNTGELFF. CDR3 coding DNA: TGTGCCAGCAGCGACAAACCACCGAACACCGGGGAGCTGTTTTTT.

The CDR3 sequence is CARVASYEQYF. The CDR3 bases are TGTGCCAGGGTGGCGTCCTACGAGCAGTACTTC. The J gene is TRBJ2-7, the V gene TRBV21-1. TRBV21-1 is an annotated pseudogene. The CDR3 is made up of 11 amino acids.

This chain uses TRBV19 with TRBJ2-1, with D possibly matching TRBD2 (6 bases). The V gene lost 4 bases and the J gene lost 7 bases, with 11 bases spanning the gap. Germline assignment: CDR1 LNHDA and CDR2 SQIVND (reference sequence). The CDR3 contains 13 residues. CDR3 nucleotide sequence: TGTGCCAGTAGTACCGGGGGAGTTAATGAGCAGTTCTTC. Translating gives CASSTGGVNEQFF.

Only a few counts were recorded for this clone. The chain employs TRBV6-2 or TRBV6-3 and TRBJ1-1, with 9 bases lining up with TRBD1. The CDR3 spans 15 residues. The junction had 6 bases not matched to a gene; V was cut back by 2 bases and J by 5 bases. The germline V gene has CDR1 MNHEY and CDR2 SVGEGT. CDR3 region: CASSYRGQGWTEAFF. DNA for the CDR3: TGTGCCAGCAGTTACCGGGGACAGGGCTGGACTGAAGCTTTCTTT.

The rearrangement uses TRBV28 and TRBJ1-1; D is unclear. Trimming shortened V by 6 bases and J by 1 base, and 15 bases separated the two germline ends. The V gene's germline CDR1 is MDHEN and CDR2 SYDVKM. The CDR3 totals 15 residues. CDR3 region: CASRPPGFSNTEAFF. CDR3 sequence (DNA): TGTGCCAGCAGACCACCGGGATTTTCGAACACTGAAGCTTTCTTT.